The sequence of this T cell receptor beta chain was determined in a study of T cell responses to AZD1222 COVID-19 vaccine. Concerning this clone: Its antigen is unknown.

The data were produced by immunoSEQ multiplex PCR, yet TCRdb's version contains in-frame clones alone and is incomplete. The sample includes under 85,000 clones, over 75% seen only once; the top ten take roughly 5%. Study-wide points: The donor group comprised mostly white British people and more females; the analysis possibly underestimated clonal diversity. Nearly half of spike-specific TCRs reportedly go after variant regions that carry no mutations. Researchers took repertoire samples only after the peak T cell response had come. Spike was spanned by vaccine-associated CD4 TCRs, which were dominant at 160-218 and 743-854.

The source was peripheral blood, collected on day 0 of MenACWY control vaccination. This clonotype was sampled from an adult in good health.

Here the CDR3 reads CASSPLSGSANTGELFF. As DNA, the CDR3 is TGTGCCAGCAGCCCCCTATCGGGGAGCGCCAACACCGGGGAGCTGTTTTTT. This sequence joins TRBV7-2 and TRBJ2-2; D is possibly TRBD2 (5 bases). Trimming took 5 bases from V and 2 from J, leaving 18 bases between them. This CDR3 has 17 residues. Germline V gene lookup returns CDR1 SGHTA and CDR2 FQGNSA.